Detailed here is one TCR beta chain. The repertoire was sequenced with immunoSEQ multiplex PCR; TCRdb's copy has only in-frame clones and lacks some. The data contain roughly 65,000 clones, approximately 93% of them singletons. V gave up 5 bases and J gave up 4 bases; unmatched junction bases: 8. This CDR3 is built from 15 residues. Germline CDR1 and CDR2: MNHEY and SVGAGI. These data belong to a study of blood T cell repertoires in COVID-19. About the study: Samples representing acute and convalescent COVID-19 were sourced from the United States, Italy and Spain.

V usage is TRBV6-5 and J usage is TRBJ2-5, with 9 bases fitting TRBD1. This sequence originates from a man aged 70-80 years with active COVID-19. Sequencing used peripheral blood. Written as DNA, the CDR3 is TGTGCCAGCAGTCGAAACCCGGGACAGGGAGAGACCCAGTACTTC. This codes for CASSRNPGQGETQYF.